This passage covers 10 T cell receptor beta chains from one sample sequenced in a study of cytomegalovirus exposure and HLA in healthy donors. The method was immunoSEQ multiplex PCR; TCRdb's version includes in-frame clones alone and lacks a portion of them. The repertoire holds around 190,000 clones, about three quarters seen once, with around 1.2% in the top ten. The sample consisted of PBMCs. These receptors all come from a woman aged 30 to 39 in good health and CMV-seronegative.

J is TRBJ2-7 and V is TRBV27; perhaps TRBD1 as D (6 bases). Germline CDR1 is MNHEY and CDR2 is SMNVEV (reference sequence). V shed 2 bases and J shed 3 bases, with 14 bases lying between them. The CDR3 spans 15 residues. CDR3 nucleotide sequence: TGTGCCAGCAGTTTACTGGGGCAGGGGATCTACGAGCAGTACTTC. Translated, it gives CASSLLGQGIYEQYF.

This rearrangement joins TRBV11-2 to TRBJ1-1; D gene uncertain. The CDR3 runs to 12 residues. Trimming stripped 5 bases from V and 11 bases from J, with 15 bases between. Germline V gene lookup returns CDR1 SGHAT and CDR2 FQNNGV. CDR3 amino acids: CASSASTPRAFF. The CDR3 nucleotides are TGTGCCAGCAGCGCGTCGACTCCTCGGGCTTTCTTT.

V usage is TRBV28 and J usage is TRBJ1-2; tentative D call: TRBD1 (5 bases). Germline V gene sequence: CDR1 MDHEN, CDR2 SYDVKM. The length of the CDR3 is 14 residues. Deletions cut 4 bases from V and 6 bases from J, with 15 bases between. The DNA for the CDR3 is TGTGCCAGCAGTTCATCCCCGGAGGGGAATGGCTACACCTTC. As protein: CASSSSPEGNGYTF.

The chain combines TRBV5-6 with TRBJ2-7, with D tentatively TRBD1 (5 bases). Germline V CDR1 and CDR2: SGHDT, YYEEEE. Trimming left V 1 base short and J 3 bases short, with 8 bases between. The CDR3 consists of 13 residues. CDR3 sequence (DNA): TGTGCCAGCAGCTTGTATGACAGCTACGAGCAGTACTTC. Encoded protein: CASSLYDSYEQYF.

The V call is TRBV7-8, the J call TRBJ1-1, with TRBD1 matching over 7 bases. Germline-derived CDR1 and CDR2 are SGHVS and FQNEAQ. Trimming cost V 0 bases and J 3 bases; bases outside gene matches: 13. The CDR3 totals 18 residues. The CDR3 is CASSLAGDFRGSDTEAFF. The CDR3 coding sequence is TGTGCCAGCAGCTTAGCGGGGGACTTCAGGGGGTCGGACACTGAAGCTTTCTTT. The whole variable domain, filled in from reference TRBV7-8 and TRBJ1-1, reads GAGVSQSPRYKVAKRGQDVALRCDPISGHVSLFWYQQALGQGPEFLTYFQNEAQLDKSGLPSDRFFAERPEGSVSTLKIQRTQQEDSAVYLCASSLAGDFRGSDTEAFFGQGTRLTVV.

The chain has TRBV27 and TRBJ2-5; 11 nucleotides agree with TRBD1. The CDR3 is made up of 15 amino acids. V gave up 3 bases and J gave up 4 bases; unmatched junction bases: 4. CDR1 and CDR2 (germline): MNHEY, SMNVEV (reference sequence). CDR3 DNA: TGTGCCAGCAGTTTCGGGACAGGGGGGGGAGAGACCCAGTACTTC. It translates to CASSFGTGGGETQYF.

The J gene is TRBJ2-7, the V gene TRBV5-1; 10 positions match TRBD1. This CDR3 region has 15 residues. Trimming took 3 bases from V and 6 from J; bases not matched to a gene: 9. CDR1 SGHRS and CDR2 YFSETQ come from the germline V gene. The CDR3 bases are TGCGCCAGCAGCTCCCTGACAGGGGGCCCCTCCGAGCAGTACTTC. It encodes CASSSLTGGPSEQYF.

The chain is built from TRBV13 and TRBJ2-1; 8 positions agree with TRBD1. Germline V gene data show CDR1 as PRHDT and CDR2 as FYEKMQ (reference sequence). Unmatched junction bases numbered 6, after V lost 3 bases and J lost 5 bases. CDR3 length equals 15 residues. The CDR3 spells CASSLIGQGDNEQFF. As DNA, the CDR3 is TGTGCCAGCAGCTTGATCGGACAGGGTGACAATGAGCAGTTCTTC.

The rearrangement links TRBV6-5 to TRBJ1-2, with 8 bases matching TRBD1. CDR1 MNHEY and CDR2 SVGAGI come from the germline V gene. The CDR3 is 16 residues long. V dropped 2 bases and J dropped 3; count of bases not matched to a gene: 8. As DNA, the CDR3 is TGTGCCAGCAGTTACAAGACAGGGGTAATCGACTATGGCTACACCTTC. Amino acid sequence: CASSYKTGVIDYGYTF.

The rearrangement links TRBV25-1 to TRBJ2-2; D possibly corresponds to TRBD1 (6 bases). This CDR3 comprises 13 residues. Trimming shortened V by 7 bases and J by 6 bases, and 12 bases separated the two germline ends. CDR1 MGHDK and CDR2 SYGVNS come from the germline V gene. The CDR3 coding sequence is TGTGCCAGCAACAGGGATGAAGCCGGGGAGCTGTTTTTT. Translated: CASNRDEAGELFF.